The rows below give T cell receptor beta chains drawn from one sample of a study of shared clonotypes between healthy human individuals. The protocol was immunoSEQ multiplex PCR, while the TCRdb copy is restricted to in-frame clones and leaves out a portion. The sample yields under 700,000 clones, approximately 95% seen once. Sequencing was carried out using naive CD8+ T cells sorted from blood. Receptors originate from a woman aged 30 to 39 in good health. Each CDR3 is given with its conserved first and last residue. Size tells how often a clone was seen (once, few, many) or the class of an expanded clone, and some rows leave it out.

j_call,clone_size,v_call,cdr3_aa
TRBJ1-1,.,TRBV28,CASRRGYAFF
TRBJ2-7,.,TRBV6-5,CASSYMGYEQYF
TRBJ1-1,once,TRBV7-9,CASSLERQGLDTEAFF
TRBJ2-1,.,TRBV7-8,CASSPGLAFLSSYNEQFF
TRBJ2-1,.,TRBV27,CASSFGRVNNEQFF
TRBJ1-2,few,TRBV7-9,CASSLAAANYGYTF
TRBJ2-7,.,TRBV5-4,CASSPGTYEQYF
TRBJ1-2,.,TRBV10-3,CAISESRGSHYGYTF
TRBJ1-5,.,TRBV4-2,CASSQESGAPNQPQHF
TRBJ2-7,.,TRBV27,CASSLSSPRRNEQYF
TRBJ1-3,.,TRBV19,CASSMVYLDTGNTIYF
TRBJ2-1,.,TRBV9,CASSVGTNHRGEQFF
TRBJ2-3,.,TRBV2,CASSERPHTDTQYF
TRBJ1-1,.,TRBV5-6,CASGFATGLTEAFF
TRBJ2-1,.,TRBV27,CASSLNTGTRNEQFF
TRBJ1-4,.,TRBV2,CASSQKRGSYEKLFF
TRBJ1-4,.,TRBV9,CASSPPGSTNEKLFF
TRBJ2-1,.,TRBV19,CASRDREGIEQFF
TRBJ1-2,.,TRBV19,CARDSPPCGYTF
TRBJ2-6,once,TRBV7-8,CASSLYRREYSGANVLTF
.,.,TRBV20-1,CSALDYEQYF
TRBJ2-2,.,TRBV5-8,CASSFGGFRAGELFF
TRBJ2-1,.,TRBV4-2,CASSQARAGANYNEQFF
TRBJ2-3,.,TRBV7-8,CASSLSSGTGGSDTQYF
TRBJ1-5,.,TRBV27,CASSSGVEGQPQHF
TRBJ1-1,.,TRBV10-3,CATSKDTEAFF
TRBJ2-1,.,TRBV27,CASSAGLAGGDPRNEQFF
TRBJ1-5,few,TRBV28,CASSLWQNQPQHF
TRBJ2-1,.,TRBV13,CASSLEGSGINEQFF
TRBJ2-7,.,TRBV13,CASSYDRARYEQYF
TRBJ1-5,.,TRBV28,CASSSPHQPQHF
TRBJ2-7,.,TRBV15,CATSPYRQEQYF
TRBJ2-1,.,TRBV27,CASIRTRDRANEQFF
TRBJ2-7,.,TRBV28,CASSSGPEQYF
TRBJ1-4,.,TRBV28,CASSLDRGTNEKLFF
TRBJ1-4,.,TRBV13,CASSTGVLANEKLFF